The following is a T cell receptor beta chain sequence with its context. Its specificity is not known. V gave up 3 bases and J gave up 0 bases; unmatched junction bases: 3. This CDR3 comprises 15 residues. CDR1 and CDR2 (germline): SGHRS, YFSETQ. This sample was included in a study of cytomegalovirus exposure and HLA in healthy donors. On the study more broadly: About 79 million unique TCRs from HLA-typed donors were held in an early data release.

Study observations and caveats: Earlier analysis found most TCR beta V segments productive about 87% or about 30% of the time. A later analysis linked a missense DCLRE1C variant to TCR beta V- and J-gene trimming. The CMV antigen specificity of a few CMV-associated chains was confirmed through in vitro analysis.

The PCR had 60 Vbeta and 13 Jbeta primers. This table comes from immunoSEQ multiplex PCR, and its TCRdb copy is limited to in-frame clones, with some not included. The sample table sets out roughly 36,000 clones. Sequencing used PBMCs. V gene TRBV5-1 combines with J gene TRBJ2-1; 7 positions agree with TRBD2. This TCR was recovered from a woman aged 30 to 39 in good health and CMV-seropositive. CDR3 sequence: CASSSSGSSYNEQFF. For the CDR3, the DNA is TGCGCCAGCAGCTCTAGCGGTAGCTCCTACAATGAGCAGTTCTTC.